Below, one T cell receptor beta chain is given with its context. In the original processing: Cell counts per sample came from amplifying reference gene primers. Method: immunoSEQ multiplex PCR; TCRdb's copy keeps in-frame clones and lacks some. That table is the source of V, J and clone size, and D and trimming were worked out from the DNA. The repertoire holds approximately 170,000 clones, with roughly 83% as singletons. The sample belongs to a study of blood T cell repertoires in COVID-19. The CDR3 is 15 residues long. Germline values: CDR1 SGDLS, CDR2 YYNGEE. Trimming took 4 bases from V and 0 from J, leaving 11 bases between them. Participant reports of clinical history set cohort assignment.

The sequence derives from a woman aged 25 to 39 who had recovered from COVID-19. Sequenced sample: PBMCs or T cells enriched from blood (not recorded which). The J gene is TRBJ1-3, the V gene TRBV9; D is unresolved. The CDR3 bases are TGTGCCAGCAGCCCCCGATTAGACTCTGGAAACACCATATATTTT. Its translation is CASSPRLDSGNTIYF.